One sample yielded the 29 T cell receptor beta chains listed below, sequenced in a study of blood T cell repertoires in COVID-19. Here immunoSEQ multiplex PCR was the method, and the copy in TCRdb shows in-frame clones only, minus some. The table lists more than 250,000 clones, around 87% of them singletons. The specimen was PBMCs or T cells enriched from blood (not recorded which). These receptors all come from a woman aged 25 to 39 who had recovered from COVID-19.

The chain joins TRBV5-4 to TRBJ2-5, with 9 bases that match TRBD2. This CDR3 is built from 15 residues. Germline CDR1 is SGHNT and CDR2 is YYREEE (reference sequence). V trimming: 2 bases; J trimming: 5 bases; junction bases outside the gene matches: 7. The CDR3: CASSFWAGGPETQYF. CDR3 bases: TGTGCCAGCAGCTTCTGGGCGGGGGGGCCGGAGACCCAGTACTTC.

The CDR3 DNA follows: TGCGCCAGCAGCCAAGATCTCGAGCGGGGGGGCTACAATGAGCAGTTCTTC. Encoded protein: CASSQDLERGGYNEQFF. The chain links TRBV4-3 to TRBJ2-1, with 10 positions matching TRBD2. Germline V gives CDR1 LGHNA, CDR2 YSLEER. With 0 bases clipped from V and 3 bases from J, the junction kept 5 bases outside the gene matches. This CDR3 has 17 residues.

The CDR3 loop reads CASSRLHGNSPLHF. DNA for the CDR3: TGTGCCAGCAGCCGACTCCACGGTAATTCACCCCTCCACTTT. This chain uses TRBV7-3 with TRBJ1-6; D not certain. The CDR3 runs 14 residues. The germline V gene has CDR1 SGHTA and CDR2 FQGTGA. Trimming took off 5 bases at V and 6 bases at J, with 11 bases between the two ends.

The V call is TRBV5-6, the J call TRBJ2-7; D not resolved. Deletions cut 1 base from V and 1 base from J, with 9 bases between. CDR1 is SGHDT and CDR2 is YYEEEE in the germline V gene. The CDR3 covers 14 residues. CDR3 nucleotides: TGTGCCAGCAGCTTGACTCTAATGTCCTACGAGCAGTACTTC. It codes for CASSLTLMSYEQYF.

V is TRBV7-2 and J is TRBJ1-2, with 8 bases matching TRBD1. The germline gives CDR1 SGHTA, CDR2 FQGNSA. V lost 2 bases, J lost 4 bases, and 6 bases stayed unmatched. The CDR3 spans 15 residues. CDR3 amino acids: CASSLKTGDGYGYTF. The CDR3 nucleotides read TGTGCCAGCAGCTTAAAGACAGGGGACGGCTATGGCTACACCTTC.

The rearrangement uses TRBV5-5 and TRBJ2-7; TRBD1 matches at 9 bases. This CDR3 spans 11 amino acids. V gave up 4 bases and J gave up 11 bases; unmatched junction bases: 4. Looked up from germline, CDR1 is SGHKS and CDR2 is YYEKEE (reference sequence). DNA for the CDR3: TGTGCCAGCAGCCCGGGGACAGGGAAGTACTTC. This codes for CASSPGTGKYF.

This clone was detected only once. The chain is built from TRBV7-9 and TRBJ1-2; D is undetermined. The germline CDR1 and CDR2 sequences are SEHNR and FQNEAQ (reference sequence). Trimming removed 2 bases from V and 3 bases from J, with 19 bases in between. CDR3 size: 17 residues. Here the CDR3 DNA reads TGTGCCAGCAGCTTAACCCCCTCCCCTCTTCGGTACTATGGCTACACCTTC. This sequence encodes CASSLTPSPLRYYGYTF. Drawing the rest from reference TRBV7-9 and TRBJ1-2, the complete variable domain is DTGVSQNPRHKITKRGQNVTFRCDPISEHNRLYWYRQTLGQGPEFLTYFQNEAQLEKSRLLSDRFSAERPKGSFSTLEIQRTEQGDSAMYLCASSLTPSPLRYYGYTFGSGTRLTVV.

This clone was detected a few times. The chain is built from TRBV5-4 and TRBJ1-2; tentative D call: TRBD1 (5 bases). Trimming shortened V by 4 bases and J by 3 bases, and 13 bases separated the two germline ends. This CDR3 is 14 amino acids long. Germline CDR1 reads SGHNT; CDR2 reads YYREEE (reference sequence). The DNA of the CDR3 is TGTGCCAGCAGCGTGGCAGGGAAGGACTATGGCTACACCTTC. Protein sequence: CASSVAGKDYGYTF.

The chain couples TRBV12-3 or TRBV12-4 to TRBJ1-1; D unclear. The CDR3 sequence is 12 residues long. Trimming pared 6 bases from V and 2 bases from J, leaving 7 bases between. CDR3 loop: CASRPHNTEAFF. CDR3 DNA sequence: TGTGCCAGCAGACCACATAACACTGAAGCTTTCTTT.

This clone appeared a few times. The rearrangement uses TRBV7-2 and TRBJ1-1, with D tentatively TRBD1 (6 bases). Trimming shortened V by 6 bases and J by 4 bases, and 15 bases separated the two germline ends. The germline CDR1 and CDR2 sequences are SGHTA and FQGNSA. The CDR3 is made up of 14 amino acids. The chain's CDR3 is CASSQGGTSTEAFF. In nucleotides, the CDR3 is TGTGCCAGCAGTCAAGGGGGAACATCCACTGAAGCTTTCTTT.

V is TRBV6-5 and J is TRBJ1-1, with D maybe TRBD1 (5 bases). V was trimmed by 6 bases and J by 5 bases, leaving 13 bases between them. This CDR3 spans 13 amino acids. CDR1 is MNHEY, CDR2 SVGAGI, per germline. CDR3 sequence reads: CASSRFRETEAFF. CDR3 nucleotide sequence: TGTGCCAGCAGCCGTTTCAGGGAAACTGAAGCTTTCTTT.

The chain carries TRBV7-2 and TRBJ1-1, with 8 bases matching TRBD1. CDR1 SGHTA and CDR2 FQGNSA come from the germline V gene. V trimming: 1 base; J trimming: 6 bases; junction bases outside the gene matches: 13. There are 17 residues in the CDR3. DNA of the CDR3: TGTGCCAGCAGCTTAGGAGTTGCGTATGGGGACAGGCCTGAAGCTTTCTTT. It codes for CASSLGVAYGDRPEAFF.

The genes are TRBV18 and TRBJ1-3, with D perhaps matching TRBD1 (6 bases). V gave up 1 base and J gave up 7 bases, with 17 bases separating them. CDR1 is KGHSH, CDR2 LQKENI, per germline. The CDR3 length is 16 residues. The CDR3 is CASSPQQGRNRNTIYF. The DNA for the CDR3 is TGTGCCAGCTCACCACAACAGGGAAGGAACAGGAACACCATATATTTT.

The chain employs TRBV13 and TRBJ2-7; 10 nucleotides agree with TRBD1. Germline values: CDR1 PRHDT, CDR2 FYEKMQ (reference sequence). The CDR3 is 14 amino acids. V lost 4 bases, J lost 4 bases, and 4 bases stayed unmatched. The DNA for the CDR3 is TGTGCCAGCAGCTACGGGGACAGGGGATACGAGCAGTACTTC. Protein sequence: CASSYGDRGYEQYF.

This chain uses TRBV5-4 with TRBJ1-2; a weak D match, TRBD1 (5 bases). The CDR3 is 14 residues long. Germline V gene data show CDR1 as SGHNT and CDR2 as YYREEE (reference sequence). Trimming cost V 7 bases and J 2 bases, with 15 bases left between them. The CDR3 region has the DNA TGTGCCAGCGCCGTTCAGGGTCCCAACTATGGCTACACCTTC. Amino acid sequence: CASAVQGPNYGYTF.

The J gene is TRBJ1-3, the V gene TRBV29-1, with a possible D match to TRBD1 (5 bases). This CDR3 is 14 amino acids long. In germline, CDR1 is SQVTM, CDR2 ANQGSEA. Trimming removed 7 bases from V and 4 bases from J, with 17 bases in between. The CDR3 reads CSAGRGAGGNTIYF. The CDR3 nucleotides read TGCAGCGCCGGAAGGGGCGCAGGAGGAAACACCATATATTTT.

This rearrangement joins TRBV7-9 to TRBJ1-1; no reliable D call. Trimming took 0 bases from V and 6 from J, leaving 14 bases between them. The CDR3 consists of 15 residues. Per germline, CDR1 SEHNR and CDR2 FQNEAQ (reference sequence). DNA for the CDR3: TGTGCCAGCAGCTTAGCGGGCCTCGATGGCGCTGAAGCTTTCTTT. It codes for CASSLAGLDGAEAFF.

The rearrangement joins TRBV27 to TRBJ2-7; possibly TRBD1 for D (5 bases). In germline, CDR1 is MNHEY, CDR2 SMNVEV (reference sequence). Trimming stripped 7 bases from V and 6 bases from J, with 13 bases between. The CDR3 has 12 residues. The CDR3: CASKLGESEQYF. The DNA of the CDR3 is TGTGCCAGCAAATTAGGGGAAAGCGAGCAGTACTTC.

V gene TRBV28 combines with J gene TRBJ1-1; unclear D gene. Germline-derived CDR1 and CDR2 are MDHEN and SYDVKM. The CDR3 length is 15 residues. Trimming cost V 6 bases and J 2 bases, with 16 bases left between them. The CDR3 nucleotides read TGTGCCAGCAGGCACCCCCCCCGGGGTAACACTGAAGCTTTCTTT. This gives the protein CASRHPPRGNTEAFF. Drawing the rest from reference TRBV28 and TRBJ1-1, the complete variable domain is DVKVTQSSRYLVKRTGEKVFLECVQDMDHENMFWYRQDPGLGLRLIYFSYDVKMKEKGDIPEGYSVSREKKERFSLILESASTNQTSMYLCASRHPPRGNTEAFFGQGTRLTVV.

The V and J genes are TRBV28 and TRBJ1-1, with a tentative D call TRBD1 (6 bases). There are 11 residues in the CDR3. Looked up from germline, CDR1 is MDHEN and CDR2 is SYDVKM. The germline V and J ends were trimmed by 8 bases and 8 bases, with 12 bases remaining between them. The CDR3 bases are TGTGCCAGCTACGGACAGCGAGAAGCTTTCTTT. This codes for CASYGQREAFF.

This chain connects TRBV10-3 to TRBJ2-5; 10 nucleotides align to TRBD2. V gave up 6 bases and J gave up 1 base; unmatched junction bases: 5. CDR1 is ENHRY and CDR2 is SYGVKD in the germline V gene. CDR3 length equals 15 residues. In DNA form, the CDR3 reads TGTGCCATCAGCCCCTTAGCGGGGGGCCAAGAGACCCAGTACTTC. Its protein is CAISPLAGGQETQYF.

This clone was observed once. This sequence joins TRBV6-4 and TRBJ2-2; 11 nucleotides match TRBD2. Germline loops: CDR1 MRHNA, CDR2 SNTAGT. V shed 6 bases and J 1 base; nucleotides not matched to a gene: 7. This CDR3 region has 17 residues. Here the CDR3 reads CASSDRTSGGNTGELFF. CDR3 nucleotide sequence: TGTGCCAGCAGCGACCGAACTAGCGGGGGGAACACCGGGGAGCTGTTTTTT.

The chain combines TRBV7-9 with TRBJ2-7; 9 bases are shared with TRBD1. Looked up from germline, CDR1 is SEHNR and CDR2 is FQNEAQ (reference sequence). The CDR3 runs 14 residues. V lost 3 bases, J lost 3 bases, and 3 bases stayed unmatched. CDR3 sequence: CASSFGTGIYEQYF. Written as DNA, the CDR3 is TGTGCCAGCAGCTTTGGGACAGGGATCTACGAGCAGTACTTC. The full variable domain, with the rest looked up from reference TRBV7-9 and TRBJ2-7, is DTGVSQNPRHKITKRGQNVTFRCDPISEHNRLYWYRQTLGQGPEFLTYFQNEAQLEKSRLLSDRFSAERPKGSFSTLEIQRTEQGDSAMYLCASSFGTGIYEQYFGPGTRLTVT.

This clone has only one observation. The chain combines TRBV12-3 or TRBV12-4 with TRBJ2-1, with D perhaps matching TRBD1 (6 bases). Trimming cost V 5 bases and J 9 bases, with 11 bases left between them. This CDR3 is 12 amino acids long. CDR3 coding DNA: TGTGCCAGCAGTCCCGGACAGCCTGAGCAGTTCTTC. Translated, it gives CASSPGQPEQFF.

V usage is TRBV7-9 and J usage is TRBJ1-6; 7 bases are a match to TRBD1. Per germline, CDR1 SEHNR and CDR2 FQNEAQ (reference sequence). The CDR3 sequence is 13 residues long. The J segment lost 8 bases and the V segment lost 5 bases, leaving 3 bases of the junction unmatched. The CDR3 sequence: CASSITGDSPLHF. The CDR3 bases are TGTGCCAGCAGCATTACAGGGGATTCACCCCTCCACTTT.

This clone was picked up a small number of times. CDR3 residues: CASSLWGQGAVNTEAFF. The CDR3 coding sequence is TGTGCCAGCAGCTTGTGGGGACAGGGGGCGGTGAACACTGAAGCTTTCTTT. The chain employs TRBV5-6 and TRBJ1-1; 12 bases line up with TRBD1. Trimming cost V 1 base and J 0 bases; bases outside gene matches: 4. Germline assignment: CDR1 SGHDT and CDR2 YYEEEE. The CDR3 runs to 17 residues.

The rearrangement uses TRBV30 and TRBJ1-6; D gene ambiguous. The CDR3 has 12 residues. Germline values: CDR1 GTSNPN, CDR2 SVGIG (reference sequence). V shed 2 bases and J shed 9 bases, with 8 bases lying between them. The CDR3 is CAWSQPGSPLHF. The CDR3 nucleotides read TGTGCCTGGAGTCAACCGGGTTCACCCCTCCACTTT.

This sequence joins TRBV2 and TRBJ2-7, with 10 bases matching TRBD1. CDR3 length: 15 residues. Per germline, CDR1 SNHLY and CDR2 FYNNEI. V shed 7 bases, J shed 3 bases, and the junction held 9 bases outside the gene matches. Here the CDR3 reads CASTRQGANLYEQYF. CDR3 coding DNA: TGTGCCAGCACCAGACAGGGGGCCAATCTCTACGAGCAGTACTTC.

The chain couples TRBV5-4 to TRBJ2-3; 11 bases agree with TRBD2. Per the germline V gene, CDR1 is SGHNT and CDR2 is YYREEE (reference sequence). V was pared by 0 bases and J by 4 bases, with 4 bases of the junction left unmatched. This CDR3 is built from 16 residues. This CDR3 reads CASSLDSGGAADTQYF. CDR3 DNA: TGTGCCAGCAGCTTGGATAGCGGGGGGGCCGCAGATACGCAGTATTTT.